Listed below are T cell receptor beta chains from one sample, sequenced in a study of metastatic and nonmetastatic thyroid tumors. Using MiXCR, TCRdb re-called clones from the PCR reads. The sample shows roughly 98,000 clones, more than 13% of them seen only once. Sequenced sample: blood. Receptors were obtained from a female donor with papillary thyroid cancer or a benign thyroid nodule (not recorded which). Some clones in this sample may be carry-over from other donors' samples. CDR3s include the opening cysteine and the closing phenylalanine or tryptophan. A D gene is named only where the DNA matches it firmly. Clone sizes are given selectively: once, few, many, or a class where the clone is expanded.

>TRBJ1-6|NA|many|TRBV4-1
CASSQVGRENSPLHF
TGCGCCAGCAGCCAAGTCGGCCGGGAAAATTCACCCCTCCACTTT
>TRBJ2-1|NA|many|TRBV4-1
CASSQSYNEQFF
TGCGCCAGCAGCCAGAGCTACAATGAGCAGTTCTTC
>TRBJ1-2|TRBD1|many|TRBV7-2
CASRDREDYGYTF
TGTGCCAGCAGGGACAGGGAAGACTATGGCTACACCTTC
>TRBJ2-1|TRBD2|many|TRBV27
CASSSRLGGGAGEQFF
TGTGCCAGCAGTTCCCGACTGGGCGGGGGGGCCGGTGAGCAGTTCTTC
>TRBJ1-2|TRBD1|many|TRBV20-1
CSGTGNFYGYTF
TGCAGTGGGACAGGAAATTTCTATGGCTACACCTTC
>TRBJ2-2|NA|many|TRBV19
CASSWGTGELFF
TGTGCCAGTAGTTGGGGGACCGGGGAGCTGTTTTTT
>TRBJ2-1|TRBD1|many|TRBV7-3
CASSLTGTGEQFF
TGTGCCAGCAGCTTGACTGGGACAGGGGAGCAGTTCTTC
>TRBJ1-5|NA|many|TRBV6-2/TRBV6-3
CASSWRGGGNQPQHF
TGTGCCAGCAGTTGGCGGGGGGGGGGCAATCAGCCCCAGCATTTT
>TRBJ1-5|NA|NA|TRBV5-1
CASSLESNQPQHF
TGCGCCAGCAGCTTGGAGTCTAATCAGCCCCAGCATTTT
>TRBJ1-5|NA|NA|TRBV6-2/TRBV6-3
CASSYRRARRQPQHF
TGTGCCAGCAGTTACCGCAGGGCCAGGCGTCAGCCCCAGCATTTT
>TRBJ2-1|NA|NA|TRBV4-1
CASSQDPTDNEQFF
TGCGCCAGCAGCCAAGACCCGACAGACAATGAGCAGTTCTTC
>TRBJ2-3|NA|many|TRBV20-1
CSAGGGQATQYF
TGCAGTGCTGGGGGGGGCCAGGCTACGCAGTATTTT
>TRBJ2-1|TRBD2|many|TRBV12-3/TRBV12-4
CASSPQGVDSGGAPEQFF
TGTGCCAGCAGCCCTCAGGGGGTGGATAGCGGGGGGGCCCCTGAGCAGTTCTTC
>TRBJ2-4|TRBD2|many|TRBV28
CASSSGTRNIQYF
TGTGCCAGCAGCTCAGGGACTAGAAACATTCAGTACTTC
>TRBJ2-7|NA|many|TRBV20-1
CSARDRYRIYEQYF
TGCAGTGCTAGAGATCGATACAGAATCTACGAGCAGTACTTC
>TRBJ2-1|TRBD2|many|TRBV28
CASSLQGLAGGLSSYNEQFF
TGTGCCAGCAGTTTACAAGGACTAGCGGGGGGGTTAAGCTCCTACAATGAGCAGTTCTTC
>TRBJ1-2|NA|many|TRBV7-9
CASSPPNDRGYGYTF
TGTGCCAGCAGCCCCCCAAATGATCGCGGCTATGGCTACACCTTC
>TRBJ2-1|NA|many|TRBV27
CASSFRPYNEQFF
TGTGCCAGCAGTTTTCGTCCTTACAATGAGCAGTTCTTC
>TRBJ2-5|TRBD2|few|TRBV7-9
CASSLWNGGAGRETQYF
TGTGCCAGCAGCTTATGGAACGGGGGGGCCGGACGAGAGACCCAGTACTTC
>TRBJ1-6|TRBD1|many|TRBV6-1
CASTGTGGNSPLHF
TGTGCCAGCACCGGGACAGGGGGGAATTCACCCCTCCACTTT
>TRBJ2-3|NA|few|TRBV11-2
CASSLGPTFTDTQYF
TGTGCCAGCAGCTTAGGACCGACCTTCACAGATACGCAGTATTTT
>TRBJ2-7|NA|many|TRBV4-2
CASSQTTDGYEQYF
TGTGCCAGCAGCCAAACTACGGACGGCTACGAGCAGTACTTC
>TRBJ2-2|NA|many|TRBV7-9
CASSPDSVGELFF
TGTGCCAGCAGCCCGGACAGTGTCGGGGAGCTGTTTTTT
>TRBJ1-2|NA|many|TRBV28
CASSHHQRGGGGYTF
TGTGCCAGCAGTCACCACCAACGGGGAGGAGGCGGCTACACCTTC
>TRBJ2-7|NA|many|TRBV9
CASSPRGGGYEQYF
TGTGCCAGCAGCCCGAGAGGAGGGGGGTACGAGCAGTACTTC
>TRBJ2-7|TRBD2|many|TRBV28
CASSLPTSGGGEQYF
TGTGCCAGCAGTTTGCCCACTAGCGGGGGGGGCGAGCAGTACTTC
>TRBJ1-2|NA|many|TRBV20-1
CGAGTNYGYTF
TGCGGGGCAGGGACTAACTATGGCTACACCTTC
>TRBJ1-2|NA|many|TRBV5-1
CASSLEGIGYTF
TGCGCCAGCAGCTTGGAAGGGATCGGCTACACCTTC
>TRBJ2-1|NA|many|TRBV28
CASRRRDNEQFF
TGTGCCAGCAGAAGACGAGACAATGAGCAGTTCTTC
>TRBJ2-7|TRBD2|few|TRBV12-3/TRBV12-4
CASSFASGGAIAYEQYF
TGTGCCAGCAGTTTTGCTAGCGGTGGGGCAATCGCCTACGAGCAGTACTTC
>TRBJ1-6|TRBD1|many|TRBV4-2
CASSLTGTGVYNSPLHF
TGTGCCAGCAGCCTCACCGGGACAGGCGTCTATAATTCACCCCTCCACTTT
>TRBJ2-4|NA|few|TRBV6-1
CASSDSDLNIQYF
TGTGCCAGCAGTGATAGCGACTTGAACATTCAGTACTTC
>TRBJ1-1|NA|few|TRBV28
CASSFPGHGAHHTEAFF
TGTGCCAGCAGTTTTCCGGGACATGGGGCGCACCACACTGAAGCTTTCTTT
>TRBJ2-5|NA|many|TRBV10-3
CATKASPDQETQYF
TGTGCCACCAAGGCTTCGCCCGACCAAGAGACCCAGTACTTC
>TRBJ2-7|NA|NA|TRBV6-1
CASSETPTRSGYEQYF
TGTGCCAGCAGTGAAACCCCGACTAGGAGCGGTTACGAGCAGTACTTC